The present entry profiles one T cell receptor beta chain with its context. The antigen is unknown. Deletions cut 3 bases from V and 3 bases from J, with 11 bases between. The CDR3 runs to 15 residues. Germline-derived CDR1 and CDR2 are SGHTA and FQGNSA. This sample is drawn from a study of T cell responses to AZD1222 COVID-19 vaccine. Repertoires were generated with immunoSEQ multiplex PCR, while TCRdb's copy carries only in-frame clones and drops some. Of over 150,000 clones listed, roughly 87% are singletons. Study observations and caveats: Only after the peak T cell response were repertoires sampled. CD4 TCRs covered the whole spike, strongest at regions 160-218 and 743-854. Seropositive status at baseline applied to only six AZD1222 recipients. Clonal diversity may have been underestimated in mostly white British donors.

This chain links TRBV7-2 with TRBJ1-4; TRBD1 is a possible D gene (5 bases). This receptor was identified in an adult in good health. The input for sequencing was peripheral blood, taken on day 0 of AZD1222 vaccination. The CDR3 spells CASSLTGLPNEKLFF. CDR3 bases: TGTGCCAGCAGCTTGACGGGGCTGCCTAATGAAAAACTGTTTTTT. The variable domain in full, with the rest retrieved from reference TRBV7-2 and TRBJ1-4, is GAGVSQSPSNKVTEKGKDVELRCDPISGHTALYWYRQSLGQGLEFLIYFQGNSAPDKSGLPSDRFSAERTGGSVSTLTIQRTQQEDSAVYLCASSLTGLPNEKLFFGSGTQLSVL.